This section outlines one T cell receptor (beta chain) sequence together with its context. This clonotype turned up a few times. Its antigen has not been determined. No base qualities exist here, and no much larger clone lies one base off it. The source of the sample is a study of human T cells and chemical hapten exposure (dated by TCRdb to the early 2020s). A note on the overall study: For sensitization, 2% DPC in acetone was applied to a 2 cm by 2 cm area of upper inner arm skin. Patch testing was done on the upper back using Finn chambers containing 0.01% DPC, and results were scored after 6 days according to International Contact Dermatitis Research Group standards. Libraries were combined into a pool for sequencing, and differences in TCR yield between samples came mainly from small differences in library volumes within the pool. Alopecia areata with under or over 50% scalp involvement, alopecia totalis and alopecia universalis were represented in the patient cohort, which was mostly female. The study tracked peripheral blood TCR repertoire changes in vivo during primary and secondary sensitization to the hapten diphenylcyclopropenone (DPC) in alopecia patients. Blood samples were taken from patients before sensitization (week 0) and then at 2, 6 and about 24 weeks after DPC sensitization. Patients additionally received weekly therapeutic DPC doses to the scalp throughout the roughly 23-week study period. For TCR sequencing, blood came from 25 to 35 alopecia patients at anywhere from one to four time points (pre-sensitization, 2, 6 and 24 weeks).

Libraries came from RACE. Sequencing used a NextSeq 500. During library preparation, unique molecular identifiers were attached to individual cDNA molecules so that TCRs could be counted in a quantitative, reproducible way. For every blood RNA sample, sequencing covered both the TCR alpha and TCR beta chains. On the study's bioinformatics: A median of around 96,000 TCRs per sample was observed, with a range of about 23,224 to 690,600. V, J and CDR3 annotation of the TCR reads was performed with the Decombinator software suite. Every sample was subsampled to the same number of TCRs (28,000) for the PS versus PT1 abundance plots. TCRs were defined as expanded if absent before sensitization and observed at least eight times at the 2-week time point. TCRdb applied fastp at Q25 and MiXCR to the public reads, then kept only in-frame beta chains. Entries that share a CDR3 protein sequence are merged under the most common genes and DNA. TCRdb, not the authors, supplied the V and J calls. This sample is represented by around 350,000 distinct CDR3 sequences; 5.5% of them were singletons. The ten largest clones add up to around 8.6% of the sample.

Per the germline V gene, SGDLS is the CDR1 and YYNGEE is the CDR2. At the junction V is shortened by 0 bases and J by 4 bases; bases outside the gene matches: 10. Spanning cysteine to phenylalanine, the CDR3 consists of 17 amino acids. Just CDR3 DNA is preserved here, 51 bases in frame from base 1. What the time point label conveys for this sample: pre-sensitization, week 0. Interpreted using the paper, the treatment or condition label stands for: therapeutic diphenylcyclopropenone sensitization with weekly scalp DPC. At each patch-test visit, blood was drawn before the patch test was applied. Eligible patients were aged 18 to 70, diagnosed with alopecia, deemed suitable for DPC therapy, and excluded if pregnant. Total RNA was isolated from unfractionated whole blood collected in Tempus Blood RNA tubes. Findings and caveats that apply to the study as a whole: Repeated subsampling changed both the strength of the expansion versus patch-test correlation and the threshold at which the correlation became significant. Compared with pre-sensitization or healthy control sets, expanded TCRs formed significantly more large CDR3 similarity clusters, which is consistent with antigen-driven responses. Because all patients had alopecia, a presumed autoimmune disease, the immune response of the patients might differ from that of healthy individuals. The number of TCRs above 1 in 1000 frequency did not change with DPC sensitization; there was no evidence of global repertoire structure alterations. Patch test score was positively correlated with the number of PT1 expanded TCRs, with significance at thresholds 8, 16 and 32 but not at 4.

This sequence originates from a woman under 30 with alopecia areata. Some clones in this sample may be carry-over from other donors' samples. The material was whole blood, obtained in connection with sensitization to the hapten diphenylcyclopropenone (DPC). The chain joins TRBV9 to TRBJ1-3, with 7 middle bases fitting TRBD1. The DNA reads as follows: TGTGCCAGCAGCGTAGCCGATATAGGGGGCGGCGGAAACACCATATATTTT. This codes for CASSVADIGGGGNTIYF.